Listed here are 29 T cell receptor beta chains from one sample, sequenced in a study of blood T cell repertoires in COVID-19. Only in-frame clones appear in the TCRdb table, and some are missing; sequencing was by immunoSEQ multiplex PCR. Among approximately 300,000 clones listed, approximately 89% were seen once. The material sequenced was PBMCs or T cells enriched from blood (not recorded which). Every receptor here comes from a woman aged 25 to 45 who had recovered from COVID-19.

The rearrangement links TRBV28 to TRBJ1-1; D uncertain. The CDR3 runs to 21 residues. Per germline, CDR1 MDHEN and CDR2 SYDVKM. Trimming shortened V by 6 bases and J by 2 bases, and 34 bases separated the two germline ends. The CDR3 nucleotides read TGTGCCAGCAGGGCAGGTAGAAGAAAGAACCACGTAAAATTTGCCAACACTGAAGCTTTCTTT. Translation: CASRAGRRKNHVKFANTEAFF.

The count of this clone is one. The chain is built from TRBV6-4 and TRBJ2-7, with TRBD1 matching over 8 bases. The ends lost 2 bases at V and 6 bases at J; junction bases unmatched: 3. Germline V gene sequence: CDR1 MRHNA, CDR2 SNTAGT. CDR3 length equals 13 residues. The CDR3 loop is CASSDAGTGEQYF. The CDR3 DNA sequence: TGTGCCAGCAGTGACGCCGGGACAGGCGAGCAGTACTTC.

The genes are TRBV29-1 and TRBJ2-5, with 7 bases aligning to TRBD2. The CDR3 covers 19 residues. Germline CDR1 SQVTM, CDR2 ANQGSEA. Trimming cost V 2 bases and J 2 bases; bases outside gene matches: 20. Written as DNA, the CDR3 is TGCAGCGTTGAATTCCGGCTAGCGGCACCCGCCCAACCACAAGAGACCCAGTACTTC. Residues: CSVEFRLAAPAQPQETQYF.

This chain uses TRBV7-3 with TRBJ2-7, with D maybe TRBD1 (5 bases). Looked up from germline, CDR1 is SGHTA and CDR2 is FQGTGA. CDR3 size: 12 residues. Trimming stripped 5 bases from V and 8 bases from J, with 13 bases between. The CDR3 loop is CASSERGGKQYF. CDR3 sequence (DNA): TGTGCCAGCAGCGAAAGGGGTGGCAAGCAGTACTTC.

The genes are TRBV5-1 and TRBJ2-1, with 12 bases aligning to TRBD2. The CDR3 consists of 16 residues. Germline CDR1 reads SGHRS; CDR2 reads YFSETQ. Trimming at V came to 4 bases and at J to 4 bases, leaving 6 bases not matched to a gene. The CDR3 sequence: CASSTGLAGTYNEQFF. CDR3 DNA: TGCGCCAGCAGCACCGGACTAGCGGGGACTTACAATGAGCAGTTCTTC.

The V gene is TRBV18, the J gene TRBJ2-3; the match to TRBD2 covers 7 bases. The V segment lost 6 bases and the J segment 2 bases; nucleotides outside the gene matches: 8. CDR3 length equals 15 residues. Germline V CDR1 and CDR2: KGHSH, LQKENI. In DNA form, the CDR3 reads TGTGCCAGCTCCGGGGGAGGGCAGTCCACAGATACGCAGTATTTT. This gives the protein CASSGGGQSTDTQYF.

This chain uses TRBV6-5 with TRBJ2-1, with TRBD1 matching 9 bases. The V gene end was trimmed by 0 bases and the J gene end by 15 bases; junction bases not matched to a gene: 12. Germline V gives CDR1 MNHEY, CDR2 SVGAGI. This CDR3 is built from 15 residues. The CDR3 loop is CASSYSGTGHGVGFF. CDR3 DNA: TGTGCCAGCAGTTACTCCGGGACAGGGCATGGTGTTGGGTTCTTC.

The chain has TRBV24-1 and TRBJ2-1, with D perhaps matching TRBD1 (5 bases). V shed 0 bases and J shed 6 bases, with 14 bases lying between them. The CDR3 runs 16 residues. CDR1 and CDR2 (germline): KGHDR, SFDVKD. The chain's CDR3 is CATSDLSVSRANEQFF. The CDR3, as DNA: TGTGCCACCAGTGATTTGTCAGTATCCAGGGCCAATGAGCAGTTCTTC.

The chain joins TRBV4-2 to TRBJ2-2, with D perhaps matching TRBD2 (6 bases). V lost 0 bases to trimming and J lost 7 bases, with 9 bases between them. CDR1 and CDR2 (germline): LGHNA, YNFKEQ. CDR3 size: 14 residues. CDR3 sequence (DNA): TGTGCCAGCAGCCAAGATCGGCGGGGCGGGGAGCTGTTTTTT. The encoded protein is CASSQDRRGGELFF.

V usage is TRBV11-3 and J usage is TRBJ2-1; TRBD2 matches 7 bases. The CDR3 sequence is 12 residues long. After removal of 5 bases from V and 8 bases from J, the junction contained 3 bases not matched to a gene. Germline V gene lookup returns CDR1 SGHNT and CDR2 YENEEA. In nucleotides, the CDR3 is TGTGCCAGCAGCCCCAGCGGGGATGAGCAGTTCTTC. This encodes CASSPSGDEQFF.

CDR3 in DNA: TGCAGTGCTAGTAGCAGGGGGGCTTTGACTGAAGCTTTCTTT. Protein sequence: CSASSRGALTEAFF. V and J are TRBV20-1 and TRBJ1-1; 7 bases are shared with TRBD1. V was clipped by 3 bases and J by 5 bases; unmatched bases: 9. The CDR3 spans 14 residues. CDR1 is DFQATT, CDR2 SNEGSKA, per germline (reference sequence).

This clone has just one count. The J gene is TRBJ2-3, the V gene TRBV19; 11 bases fit TRBD2. CDR3 length equals 17 residues. CDR1 LNHDA and CDR2 SQIVND come from the germline V gene (reference sequence). V shed 5 bases, J shed 5 bases, and the junction held 12 bases outside the gene matches. CDR3 protein: CASSGPGTSGSVDTQYF. In nucleotides, the CDR3 is TGTGCCAGTAGTGGTCCCGGGACTAGCGGATCAGTAGATACGCAGTATTTT.

This chain uses TRBV6-5 with TRBJ1-1, with no clear D. The V gene lost 10 bases and the J gene lost 3 bases, with 15 bases spanning the gap. The length of the CDR3 is 13 residues. CDR1 and CDR2 from the germline V gene are MNHEY and SVGAGI. As DNA, the CDR3 is TGTGCCACGGCACGGGAGAGAGACACTGAAGCTTTCTTT. This encodes CATARERDTEAFF.

The rearrangement uses TRBV7-3 and TRBJ2-3; 7 bases are a match to TRBD2. Trimming at V came to 2 bases and at J to 6 bases, leaving 5 bases not matched to a gene. The germline gives CDR1 SGHTA, CDR2 FQGTGA. The CDR3 sequence is 14 residues long. The DNA for the CDR3 is TGTGCCAGCAGCTTAGCGGGAGTTGGGGATACGCAGTATTTT. Translating gives CASSLAGVGDTQYF. The complete variable domain, with remaining parts taken from reference TRBV7-3 and TRBJ2-3, reads GAGVSQTPSNKVTEKGKYVELRCDPISGHTALYWYRQSLGQGPEFLIYFQGTGAADDSGLPNDRFFAVRPEGSVSTLKIQRTERGDSAVYLCASSLAGVGDTQYFGPGTRLTVL.

The CDR3: CASSLSPGGNIQYF. The CDR3 DNA sequence: TGTGCCAGCAGCTTAAGCCCGGGGGGAAACATTCAGTACTTC. The genes are TRBV11-1 and TRBJ2-4; 7 bases line up with TRBD2. Per the germline V gene, CDR1 is SGHAT and CDR2 is FQDESV (reference sequence). Trimming cost V 2 bases and J 6 bases; bases outside gene matches: 4. The CDR3 covers 14 residues.

The rearrangement links TRBV9 to TRBJ2-5, with 8 bases aligning to TRBD1. The J segment lost 3 bases and the V segment lost 3 bases, leaving 7 bases of the junction unmatched. The CDR3 has 15 amino acids. Germline lookup yields CDR1 SGDLS and CDR2 YYNGEE. The CDR3, as DNA: TGTGCCAGCAGCGCCCCTGGGACAGGTAAAGAGACCCAGTACTTC. It specifies CASSAPGTGKETQYF. Supplemented by reference TRBV9 and TRBJ2-5, the full variable domain reads DSGVTQTPKHLITATGQRVTLRCSPRSGDLSVYWYQQSLDQGLQFLIQYYNGEERAKGNILERFSAQQFPDLHSELNLSSLELGDSALYFCASSAPGTGKETQYFGPGTRLLVL.

The chain is built from TRBV2 and TRBJ1-5, with D possibly TRBD1 on 5 matching bases. Germline V gene data show CDR1 as SNHLY and CDR2 as FYNNEI. The V end was cut by 4 bases, the J end by 0 bases, with 13 bases between. This CDR3 region has 16 residues. This CDR3 reads CASSGPSGYSNQPQHF. CDR3 sequence (DNA): TGTGCCAGCAGTGGCCCTTCAGGGTATAGCAATCAGCCCCAGCATTTT.

This clone was recorded a few times. The genes are TRBV2 and TRBJ1-1, with 9 nucleotides matching TRBD1. Germline-derived CDR1 and CDR2 are SNHLY and FYNNEI. This CDR3 is 15 amino acids long. J lost 5 bases, V lost 8 bases, and 12 bases had no gene match. The CDR3 sequence: CASRRDRDPGTEAFF. The CDR3 coding sequence is TGTGCCAGCCGGAGGGACAGGGATCCTGGGACTGAAGCTTTCTTT.

The chain uses TRBV19 and TRBJ1-6; TRBD1 is a possible D gene (6 bases). CDR3 length equals 15 residues. Trimming shortened V by 3 bases and J by 8 bases, and 14 bases separated the two germline ends. Germline CDR1 reads LNHDA; CDR2 reads SQIVND (reference sequence). As DNA, the CDR3 is TGTGCCAGTAGTATGGGACATGTCGTTGATTCACCCCTCCACTTT. Protein product: CASSMGHVVDSPLHF. Based on the CDR3 plus reference TRBV19 and TRBJ1-6, the full variable domain is DGGITQSPKYLFRKEGQNVTLSCEQNLNHDAMYWYRQDPGQGLRLIYYSQIVNDFQKGDIAEGYSVSREKKESFPLTVTSAQKNPTAFYLCASSMGHVVDSPLHFGNGTRLTVT.

The rearrangement joins TRBV25-1 to TRBJ2-1, with 13 positions matching TRBD2. The germline gives CDR1 MGHDK, CDR2 SYGVNS. V lost 2 bases, J lost 8 bases, and 6 bases stayed unmatched. The CDR3 is made up of 16 amino acids. CDR3 residues: CASSERLAGGFHEQFF. The CDR3, as DNA: TGTGCCAGCAGTGAAAGACTAGCGGGAGGCTTCCATGAGCAGTTCTTC.

V is TRBV27 and J is TRBJ1-2; D may be TRBD1 (5 bases). V gave up 10 bases and J gave up 7 bases, with 19 bases separating them. Looked up from germline, CDR1 is MNHEY and CDR2 is SMNVEV (reference sequence). This CDR3 is built from 13 residues. CDR3 sequence: CATKLRQGSGYTF. In DNA, the CDR3 is TGTGCCACCAAACTGCGTCAGGGATCTGGCTACACCTTC.

The chain is built from TRBV9 and TRBJ2-7; 7 positions agree with TRBD1. Germline trimming cut 3 bases from V and 6 bases from J; bases unmatched to any gene: 6. CDR1 is SGDLS, CDR2 YYNGEE, per germline. The CDR3 consists of 13 residues. CDR3 residues: CASSGPTGIEQYF. For the CDR3, the DNA is TGTGCCAGCAGCGGACCGACAGGGATCGAGCAGTACTTC. The full variable domain, completed using reference TRBV9 and TRBJ2-7, is DSGVTQTPKHLITATGQRVTLRCSPRSGDLSVYWYQQSLDQGLQFLIQYYNGEERAKGNILERFSAQQFPDLHSELNLSSLELGDSALYFCASSGPTGIEQYFGPGTRLTVT.

The chain is built from TRBV27 and TRBJ2-1, with a weak D call TRBD2 (5 bases). Germline values: CDR1 MNHEY, CDR2 SMNVEV (reference sequence). CDR3 length equals 13 residues. V lost 8 bases and J 0 bases, leaving 8 bases between the germline ends. The CDR3 sequence is CASGSSSYNEQFF. The CDR3, as DNA: TGTGCCAGCGGGAGTAGCTCCTACAATGAGCAGTTCTTC.

This rearrangement joins TRBV14 to TRBJ2-1, with 9 positions matching TRBD2. After removal of 0 bases from V and 5 bases from J, the junction contained 5 bases not matched to a gene. Germline-derived CDR1 and CDR2 are SGHDN and FVKESK. The CDR3 is made up of 16 amino acids. The CDR3 loop reads CASSQDRREGHNEQFF. The DNA of the CDR3 is TGTGCCAGCAGCCAAGATCGGCGGGAGGGCCACAATGAGCAGTTCTTC. Supplemented by reference TRBV14 and TRBJ2-1, the full variable domain reads EAGVTQFPSHSVIEKGQTVTLRCDPISGHDNLYWYRRVMGKEIKFLLHFVKESKQDESGMPNNRFLAERTGGTYSTLKVQPAELEDSGVYFCASSQDRREGHNEQFFGPGTRLTVL.

The chain recombines TRBV10-3 with TRBJ2-1; 10 positions match TRBD2. Germline loops: CDR1 ENHRY, CDR2 SYGVKD. The CDR3 extends over 15 amino acids. The J segment lost 1 base and the V segment lost 3 bases, leaving 0 bases of the junction unmatched. The chain's CDR3 is CAISELAGSYNEQFF. The DNA for the CDR3 is TGTGCCATCAGTGAACTAGCGGGGTCCTACAATGAGCAGTTCTTC.

This clone was observed once. This rearrangement joins TRBV9 to TRBJ2-1; 10 bases agree with TRBD2. Germline loops: CDR1 SGDLS, CDR2 YYNGEE. The V gene end was trimmed by 0 bases and the J gene end by 5 bases; junction bases not matched to a gene: 8. The CDR3 is 17 amino acids. CDR3 sequence: CASSVARLAGENNEQFF. In DNA form, the CDR3 reads TGTGCCAGCAGCGTAGCGAGACTAGCGGGTGAGAACAATGAGCAGTTCTTC.

The chain joins TRBV18 to TRBJ2-2; D unclear. The CDR3 extends over 13 amino acids. Germline CDR1 KGHSH, CDR2 LQKENI. Trimming pared 3 bases from V and 9 bases from J, leaving 11 bases between. The CDR3 DNA follows: TGTGCCAGCTCACCCTCGGGTTACTGGGAGCTGTTTTTT. Amino acid sequence: CASSPSGYWELFF.

The chain carries TRBV7-9 and TRBJ2-7; D call uncertain. The CDR3 is 14 amino acids. Germline CDR1 reads SEHNR; CDR2 reads FQNEAQ (reference sequence). Between the trimmed V and J ends, which lost 1 base and 2 bases, there was a span of 9 bases. The CDR3 here is CASSLVGSTYEQYF. CDR3 sequence (DNA): TGTGCCAGCAGCTTAGTGGGCAGCACCTACGAGCAGTACTTC.

The chain combines TRBV11-2 with TRBJ2-2, with no clear D. V shed 0 bases and J shed 10 bases, with 9 bases lying between them. The V gene's germline CDR1 is SGHAT and CDR2 FQNNGV. This CDR3 comprises 13 residues. The chain's CDR3 is CASSLDRTVELFF. CDR3 nucleotides: TGTGCCAGCAGCTTAGATCGAACGGTGGAGCTGTTTTTT. The full variable domain, with the rest looked up from reference TRBV11-2 and TRBJ2-2, is EAGVAQSPRYKIIEKRQSVAFWCNPISGHATLYWYQQILGQGPKLLIQFQNNGVVDDSQLPKDRFSAERLKGVDSTLKIQPAKLEDSAVYLCASSLDRTVELFFGEGSRLTVL.